This entry is about one TCR beta chain. Single viable CD3+CD4+CD8-CD45RO+ cells were sorted as the memory CD4+ T cells. Authors' processing steps: After removing out-of-frame reads, approximately 2.2 million distinct TCRbeta sequences remained. Only in-frame clones appear in the TCRdb table, and some are missing; sequencing was by immunoSEQ multiplex PCR. The V and J calls and the clone size are those of that table, but D and trimming were determined from the DNA. The sample holds under 40,000 clones; around 80% are singletons and the top ten take roughly 5.7%. The entry originates in a study of memory CD4+ T cells and cytomegalovirus serostatus. Study background: Donors were healthy Belgian adults, 9 CMV seropositive and approximately 23 seronegative.

V lost 3 bases to trimming and J lost 1 base; unmatched junction nucleotides: 9. There are 19 residues in the CDR3. The V gene's germline CDR1 is LGHNA and CDR2 YNFKEQ. The source of this sequence is an adult in good health and CMV-seropositive. The chain has TRBV4-2 and TRBJ2-1; 13 bases match TRBD2. Sequencing was performed on memory CD4+ T cells from blood. This CDR3 is CASSHSLGLAGDSYNEQFF. CDR3 DNA sequence: TGTGCCAGCAGCCACTCATTAGGACTAGCGGGAGATTCCTACAATGAGCAGTTCTTC.